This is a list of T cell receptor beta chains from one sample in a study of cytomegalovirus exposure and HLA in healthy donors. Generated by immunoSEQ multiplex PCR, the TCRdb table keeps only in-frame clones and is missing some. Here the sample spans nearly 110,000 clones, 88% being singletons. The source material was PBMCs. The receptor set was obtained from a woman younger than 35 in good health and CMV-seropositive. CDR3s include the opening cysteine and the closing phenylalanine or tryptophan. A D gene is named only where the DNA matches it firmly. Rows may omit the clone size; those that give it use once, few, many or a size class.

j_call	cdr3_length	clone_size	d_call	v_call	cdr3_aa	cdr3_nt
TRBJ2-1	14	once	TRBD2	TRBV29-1	CSVCQGLTYNEQFF	TGCAGCGTTTGTCAGGGACTAACATACAATGAGCAGTTCTTC
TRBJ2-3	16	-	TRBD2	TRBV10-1	CASSLLAGGPEDTQYF	TGCGCCAGCAGCCTACTAGCGGGGGGGCCCGAAGATACGCAGTATTTT
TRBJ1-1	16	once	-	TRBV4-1	CASSRLAGAMNTEAFF	TGCGCCAGCAGCCGCCTCGCGGGGGCAATGAACACTGAAGCTTTCTTT
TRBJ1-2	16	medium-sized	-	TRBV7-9	CASSLDSGATNYGYTF	TGTGCCAGCAGCTTAGACTCTGGGGCGACTAACTATGGCTACACCTTC
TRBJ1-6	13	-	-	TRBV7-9	CASSSPHNSPLHF	TGTGCCAGCAGCTCCCCTCATAATTCACCCCTCCACTTT
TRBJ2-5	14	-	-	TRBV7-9	CASSSSGHQETQYF	TGTGCCAGCAGCTCCTCGGGTCACCAAGAGACCCAGTACTTC
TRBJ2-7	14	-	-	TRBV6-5	CASSQDSVTYEQYF	TGTGCCAGCAGTCAAGACAGCGTGACCTACGAGCAGTACTTC
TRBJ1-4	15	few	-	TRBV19	CASSGGSATNEKLFF	TGTGCCAGTAGTGGGGGGAGTGCGACTAATGAAAAACTGTTTTTT
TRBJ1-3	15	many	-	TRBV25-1	CASSLQEQTGNTIYF	TGTGCCAGCAGTCTACAGGAACAGACTGGAAACACCATATATTTT
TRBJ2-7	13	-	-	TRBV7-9	CASSLSRGDEQYF	TGTGCCAGCAGCTTATCCAGGGGGGACGAGCAGTACTTC
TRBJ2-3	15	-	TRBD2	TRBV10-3	CAISEIAGGTDTQYF	TGTGCCATCAGTGAAATAGCGGGGGGCACAGATACGCAGTATTTT
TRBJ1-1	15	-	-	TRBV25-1	CASSEVAGRNTEAFF	TGTGCCAGCAGTGAGGTGGCAGGTCGCAACACTGAAGCTTTCTTT
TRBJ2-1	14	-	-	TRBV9	CASSVFMQGWKQFF	TGTGCCAGCAGCGTATTTATGCAGGGTTGGAAACAGTTCTTC
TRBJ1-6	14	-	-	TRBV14	CASSQGTANSPLHF	TGTGCCAGCAGCCAAGGGACAGCGAATTCACCCCTCCACTTT
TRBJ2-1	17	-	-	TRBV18	CASSPPNGRSSYNEQFF	TGTGCCAGCTCACCACCGAACGGTAGAAGCTCCTACAATGAGCAGTTCTTC
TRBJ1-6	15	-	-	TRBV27	CASSLPPGYNSPLHF	TGTGCCAGCAGTTTACCCCCAGGCTATAATTCACCCCTCCACTTT
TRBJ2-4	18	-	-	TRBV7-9	CASSLHFSGGGTKNIQYF	TGTGCCAGCAGCTTACACTTCTCAGGAGGAGGGACCAAAAACATTCAGTACTTC
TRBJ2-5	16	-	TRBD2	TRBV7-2	CASSDPTSGGAETQYF	TGTGCCAGCAGCGACCCGACTAGCGGGGGGGCGGAGACCCAGTACTTC
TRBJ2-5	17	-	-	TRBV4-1	CASSHSVQGRFEETQYF	TGCGCCAGCAGCCATTCCGTACAGGGAAGGTTTGAAGAGACCCAGTACTTC
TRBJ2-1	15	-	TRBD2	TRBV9	CASSDELAGYNEQFF	TGTGCCAGCAGCGACGAGCTAGCGGGGTATAATGAGCAGTTCTTC
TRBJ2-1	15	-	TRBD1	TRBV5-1	CASRPQDRPYNEQFF	TGCGCCAGCAGGCCTCAGGACAGGCCCTACAATGAGCAGTTCTTC
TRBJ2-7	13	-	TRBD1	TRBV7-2	CASSPDRGNEQYF	TGTGCCAGCAGCCCGGACAGGGGGAACGAGCAGTACTTC
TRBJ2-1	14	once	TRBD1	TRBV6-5	CASYTGGMGNEQFF	TGTGCCAGCTATACAGGGGGAATGGGCAATGAGCAGTTCTTC
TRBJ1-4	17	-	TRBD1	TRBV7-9	CASSLWTGGRTNEKLFF	TGTGCCAGCAGCTTATGGACAGGGGGGAGAACTAATGAAAAACTGTTTTTT
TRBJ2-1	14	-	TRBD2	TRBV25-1	CASSVRGGQNEQFF	TGTGCCAGCAGTGTTCGGGGGGGCCAGAATGAGCAGTTCTTC
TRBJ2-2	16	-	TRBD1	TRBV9	CASSPLGTGGGGELFF	TGTGCCAGCAGTCCACTGGGGACAGGGGGCGGCGGGGAGCTGTTTTTT
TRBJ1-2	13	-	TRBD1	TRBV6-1	CASSETGRDGYTF	TGTGCCAGCAGCGAGACAGGGAGAGACGGCTACACCTTC
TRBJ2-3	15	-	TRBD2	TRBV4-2	CASSPTSGGADTQYF	TGTGCCAGCAGCCCGACTAGCGGGGGGGCAGATACGCAGTATTTT
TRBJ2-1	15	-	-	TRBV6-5	CASSYGPSLLNEQFF	TGTGCCAGCAGTTATGGTCCTAGCCTCCTCAATGAGCAGTTCTTC
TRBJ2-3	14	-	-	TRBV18	CASSPNISTDTQYF	TGTGCCAGCTCACCCAACATTAGCACAGATACGCAGTATTTT
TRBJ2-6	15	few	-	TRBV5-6	CASSSPGSGANVLTF	TGTGCCAGCAGCAGCCCAGGGTCCGGGGCCAACGTCCTGACTTTC
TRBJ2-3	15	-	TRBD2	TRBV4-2	CASSPSGGALDTQYF	TGTGCCAGCAGCCCTAGCGGGGGGGCTTTAGATACGCAGTATTTT
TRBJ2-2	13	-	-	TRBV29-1	CSVEVADTGELFF	TGCAGCGTTGAAGTGGCGGACACCGGGGAGCTGTTTTTT
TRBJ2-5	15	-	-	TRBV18	CASSPPVAYQETQYF	TGTGCCAGCTCACCACCGGTGGCCTACCAAGAGACCCAGTACTTC
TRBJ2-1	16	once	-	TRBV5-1	CASTTGTQRGYNEQFF	TGCGCCAGCACCACAGGGACTCAGCGGGGCTACAATGAGCAGTTCTTC
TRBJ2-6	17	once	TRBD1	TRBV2	CASSSGQGESGANVLTF	TGTGCCAGCAGTTCGGGACAGGGGGAATCAGGGGCCAACGTCCTGACTTTC
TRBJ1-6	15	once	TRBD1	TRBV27	CASSLEGARNSPLHF	TGTGCCAGCAGTTTAGAGGGGGCGAGGAATTCACCCCTCCACTTT
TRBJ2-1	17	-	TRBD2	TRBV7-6	CASSLDQRGGSFDEQFF	TGTGCCAGCAGCTTAGACCAGCGGGGGGGATCTTTCGATGAGCAGTTCTTC
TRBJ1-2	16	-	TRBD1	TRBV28	CASSFHGTGASYGYTF	TGTGCCAGCAGTTTTCACGGGACAGGGGCTAGCTATGGCTACACCTTC
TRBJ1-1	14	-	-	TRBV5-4	CASSVGQRDTEAFF	TGTGCCAGCAGCGTAGGACAGAGGGACACTGAAGCTTTCTTT
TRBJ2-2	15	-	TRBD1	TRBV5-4	CASSFDRGGTGELFF	TGTGCCAGCAGCTTCGACAGGGGGGGCACCGGGGAGCTGTTTTTT
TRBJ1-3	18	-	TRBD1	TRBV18	CASSPLLGRGSSGNTIYF	TGTGCCAGCTCACCACTCCTTGGCAGGGGGAGTTCTGGAAACACCATATATTTT
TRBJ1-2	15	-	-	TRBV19	CASSPTGSFYYGYTF	TGTGCCAGTAGCCCTACGGGTAGTTTCTACTATGGCTACACCTTC
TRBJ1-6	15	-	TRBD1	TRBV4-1	CASSRDRLNNSPLHF	TGCGCCAGCAGCCGGGACAGGCTTAATAATTCACCCCTCCACTTT
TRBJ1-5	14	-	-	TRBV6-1	CASSEIRGSQPQHF	TGTGCCAGCAGTGAAATCAGGGGCTCTCAGCCCCAGCATTTT
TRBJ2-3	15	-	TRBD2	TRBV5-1	CASSSTSAGTDTQYF	TGCGCCAGCAGTTCGACTAGCGCCGGCACAGATACGCAGTATTTT
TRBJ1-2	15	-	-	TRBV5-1	CASSIEDPRRGGYTF	TGCGCCAGCAGCATAGAGGACCCCCGGAGGGGCGGCTACACCTTC
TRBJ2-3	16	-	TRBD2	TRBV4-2	CASSHSSGGFTDTQYF	TGTGCCAGCAGCCACTCTAGCGGGGGATTCACAGATACGCAGTATTTT
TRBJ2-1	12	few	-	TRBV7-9	CASSRTDNEQFF	TGTGCCAGCAGCCGGACAGATAATGAGCAGTTCTTC
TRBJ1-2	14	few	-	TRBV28	CASSLAGPVNGYTF	TGTGCCAGCAGTTTAGCAGGCCCAGTGAACGGCTACACCTTC
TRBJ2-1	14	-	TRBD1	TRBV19	CASSGQGVYNEQFF	TGTGCCAGTAGTGGACAGGGAGTATACAATGAGCAGTTCTTC
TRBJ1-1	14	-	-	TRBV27	CASSWLGGSTEAFF	TGTGCCAGCAGTTGGTTAGGAGGGAGCACTGAAGCTTTCTTT
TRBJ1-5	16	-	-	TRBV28	CASSSPGFQPNQPQHF	TGTGCCAGCAGTTCGCCAGGGTTTCAGCCCAATCAGCCCCAGCATTTT
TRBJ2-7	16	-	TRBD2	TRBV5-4	CASSPGLAGNSYEQYF	TGTGCCAGCAGCCCGGGGCTAGCGGGGAACTCCTACGAGCAGTACTTC
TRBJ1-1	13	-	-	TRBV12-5	CASGLTGDTEAFF	TGTGCTAGTGGTTTAACCGGGGACACTGAAGCTTTCTTT
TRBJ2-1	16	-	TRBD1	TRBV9	CASSVGTGGSYNEQFF	TGTGCCAGCAGCGTTGGGACAGGGGGCTCCTACAATGAGCAGTTCTTC
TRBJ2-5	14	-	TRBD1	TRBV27	CASSADRNQETQYF	TGTGCCAGCAGCGCGGACAGGAACCAAGAGACCCAGTACTTC
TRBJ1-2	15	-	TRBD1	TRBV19	CASSTTSTGGYGYTF	TGTGCCAGTAGTACCACTTCGACAGGGGGCTATGGCTACACCTTC
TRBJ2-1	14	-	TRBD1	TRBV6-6	CASSPGQGAVEQFF	TGTGCCAGCAGTCCGGGACAGGGGGCGGTTGAGCAGTTCTTC